One and the same sample provided the 5 T cell receptor beta chains below, sequenced in a study of Ad26.COV2.S vaccination and SARS-CoV-2 variants. The repertoire was sequenced with immunoSEQ multiplex PCR; TCRdb's copy has only in-frame clones and lacks some. The table records roughly 410,000 clones, 83% of them present only once. Treatment indicated: roughly 18 received Ad26.COV2.S at low or high dose, single or two shots; 5 received placebo; per-sample allocation not given. The samples date from day 63 after the first vaccine or placebo injection. The specimen was peripheral blood, collected in a trial of Ad26.COV2.S vaccine versus placebo. Source of these receptors: a person aged 18-65 years who received the Ad26.COV2.S COVID-19 vaccine or a placebo.

The rearrangement uses TRBV20-1 and TRBJ2-2; no reliable D call. Trimming shortened V by 5 bases and J by 4 bases, and 5 bases separated the two germline ends. Germline CDR1 DFQATT, CDR2 SNEGSKA (reference sequence). This CDR3 comprises 11 residues. The CDR3 spells CSAYLTGELFF. The CDR3 DNA follows: TGCAGTGCTTATCTCACCGGGGAGCTGTTTTTT.

The V and J genes are TRBV5-1 and TRBJ2-7; 7 positions match TRBD2. Trimming cost V 4 bases and J 3 bases; bases outside gene matches: 10. The CDR3 totals 15 residues. From germline, CDR1 is SGHRS and CDR2 YFSETQ. The CDR3 DNA reads as TGCGCCAGCAGCGACTGGGAGGGGTCGAACTACGAGCAGTACTTC. It is translated as CASSDWEGSNYEQYF.

This sequence joins TRBV6-4 and TRBJ1-6; D is possibly TRBD1 (6 bases). V lost 6 bases, J lost 7 bases, and 16 bases lay in between. The CDR3 is 15 amino acids. Germline values: CDR1 MRHNA, CDR2 SNTAGT. The CDR3 loop reads CASRIGGGANSPLHF. CDR3 bases: TGTGCCAGCAGGATAGGGGGGGGCGCGAATTCACCCCTCCACTTT.

This clone was seen only a few times. The rearrangement uses TRBV5-1 and TRBJ1-1; D not certain. V lost 3 bases and J 1 base, leaving 7 bases between the germline ends. The CDR3 extends over 13 amino acids. The V gene's germline CDR1 is SGHRS and CDR2 YFSETQ. Here the CDR3 reads CASSSAWNTEAFF. CDR3 coding DNA: TGCGCCAGCAGCTCAGCCTGGAACACTGAAGCTTTCTTT.

This clone was picked up one time. The chain employs TRBV30 and TRBJ1-2; D unclear. In germline, CDR1 is GTSNPN, CDR2 SVGIG (reference sequence). The CDR3 consists of 12 residues. V was shortened by 7 bases and J by 3 bases, with 12 bases between the two germline ends. The chain's CDR3 is CASHRTDYGYTF. The CDR3 nucleotides read TGTGCCTCCCACCGGACTGACTATGGCTACACCTTC.